The 17 T cell receptor beta chains reported below all come from one sample, sequenced in a study of OX40 agonist ivuxolimab in advanced cancers. The assay was immunoSEQ multiplex PCR, and TCRdb's table has in-frame clones only and misses some. Here the sample spans under 75,000 clones, 85% to 90% being singletons. The material was CD4+ or CD8+ T cells sorted from blood, obtained in a trial of the OX40 agonist ivuxolimab. Source of these receptors: an adult with an advanced solid tumor such as melanoma, head and neck, liver or kidney cancer.

The genes are TRBV6-1 and TRBJ2-3; D possibly uses TRBD1 or TRBD2 (5 bases each). CDR1 is MNHNS and CDR2 is SASEGT in the germline V gene. Trimming took off 4 bases at V and 1 base at J, with 12 bases between the two ends. CDR3 length: 15 amino acids. As DNA, the CDR3 is TGTGCCAGCAGTGGTGGGGGAAGGGGCACAGATACGCAGTATTTT. Residues: CASSGGGRGTDTQYF.

The rearrangement uses TRBV7-2 and TRBJ1-6, with 9 bases identical to TRBD1. After removal of 5 bases from V and 12 bases from J, the junction contained 5 bases not matched to a gene. Looked up from germline, CDR1 is SGHTA and CDR2 is FQGNSA. The CDR3 spans 13 residues. The chain's CDR3 is CASSRDRGEPLHF. The CDR3 region has the DNA TGTGCCAGCAGCCGTGACAGGGGGGAACCCCTCCACTTT.

This clone was seen a handful of times. V and J are TRBV19 and TRBJ1-1; no clear D. Germline CDR1 LNHDA, CDR2 SQIVND (reference sequence). The CDR3 contains 17 residues. V was trimmed by 4 bases and J by 6 bases, leaving 24 bases between them. CDR3: CASSTPFGSISSSEAFF. CDR3 DNA sequence: TGTGCCAGTAGTACCCCTTTTGGTTCTATATCGTCCTCTGAAGCTTTCTTT.

The gene calls are TRBV6-5 and TRBJ2-6, with 7 nucleotides matching TRBD2. V dropped 2 bases and J dropped 4; count of bases not matched to a gene: 5. Germline CDR1 MNHEY, CDR2 SVGAGI. CDR3 length: 16 residues. The CDR3 loop reads CASSYLIGRGANVLTF. The CDR3, as DNA: TGTGCCAGCAGTTACCTCATCGGGAGGGGGGCCAACGTCCTGACTTTC.

V gene TRBV7-9 combines with J gene TRBJ2-3, with TRBD2 matching 10 bases. The germline V gene encodes CDR1 SEHNR and CDR2 FQNEAQ (reference sequence). V trimming: 5 bases; J trimming: 6 bases; junction bases outside the gene matches: 8. This CDR3 contains 15 residues. The CDR3 sequence: CASSRSGRADDTQYF. The DNA for the CDR3 is TGTGCCAGCAGCCGGAGCGGGAGGGCTGATGATACGCAGTATTTT.

The chain employs TRBV7-2 and TRBJ2-3, with 14 bases fitting TRBD2. The CDR3 extends over 17 amino acids. The V segment lost 7 bases and the J segment 3 bases; nucleotides outside the gene matches: 9. Germline CDR1 is SGHTA and CDR2 is FQGNSA. The CDR3 DNA follows: TGTGCCAGCACCTCAACGACTAGCGGGGGGGCAACAGATACGCAGTATTTT. It translates to CASTSTTSGGATDTQYF.

V is TRBV6-4 and J is TRBJ2-1, with 13 positions matching TRBD2. The V gene's germline CDR1 is MRHNA and CDR2 SNTAGT. After removal of 6 bases from V and 6 bases from J, the junction contained 5 bases not matched to a gene. This CDR3 region has 15 residues. CDR3 region: CASSSTSGRINEQFF. CDR3 bases: TGTGCCAGCAGCTCGACTAGCGGGAGGATCAATGAGCAGTTCTTC.

This clone turned up a few times. The chain couples TRBV2 to TRBJ2-2; possibly TRBD1 or TRBD2 for D (7 bases each). Germline values: CDR1 SNHLY, CDR2 FYNNEI. The CDR3 extends over 16 amino acids. V was pared by 5 bases and J by 0 bases, with 13 bases between. The CDR3 spells CASSRGGTANTGELFF. CDR3 DNA sequence: TGTGCCAGCAGTAGGGGGGGGACAGCGAACACCGGGGAGCTGTTTTTT.

The V and J genes are TRBV30 and TRBJ1-1, with D uncertain. Between the trimmed V and J ends, which lost 0 bases and 7 bases, there was a span of 6 bases. Looked up from germline, CDR1 is GTSNPN and CDR2 is SVGIG (reference sequence). The CDR3 has 11 amino acids. In DNA, the CDR3 is TGTGCCTGGAGTGTACGAGGTGAAGCTTTCTTT. This encodes CAWSVRGEAFF.

This chain uses TRBV28 with TRBJ2-4, with TRBD1 matching over 7 bases. J was trimmed by 0 bases and V by 5 bases; bases with no gene match: 4. In germline, CDR1 is MDHEN, CDR2 SYDVKM. This CDR3 is built from 15 residues. The CDR3 coding sequence is TGTGCCAGCAGTCCCGGGACAGTAGCCAAAAACATTCAGTACTTC. It yields the protein CASSPGTVAKNIQYF.

The chain recombines TRBV14 with TRBJ1-2; tentative D call: TRBD1 (5 bases). CDR3 size: 14 residues. CDR1 and CDR2 from the germline V gene are SGHDN and FVKESK. The germline V and J ends were trimmed by 5 bases and 3 bases, with 13 bases remaining between them. CDR3 residues: CASSVGPSDYGYTF. CDR3 nucleotide sequence: TGTGCCAGCAGCGTGGGACCTTCAGACTATGGCTACACCTTC.

The genes are TRBV2 and TRBJ1-3, with D tentatively TRBD1 (5 bases). Germline CDR1 reads SNHLY; CDR2 reads FYNNEI. Trimming stripped 6 bases from V and 0 bases from J, with 21 bases between. This CDR3 region has 18 residues. The CDR3 sequence is CASSLLPGRSLSGNTIYF. The CDR3 nucleotides are TGTGCCAGCAGCCTTCTCCCGGGACGTTCCCTCTCTGGAAACACCATATATTTT. The variable domain in full, completed from reference TRBV2 and TRBJ1-3, reads EPEVTQTPSHQVTQMGQEVILRCVPISNHLYFYWYRQILGQKVEFLVSFYNNEISEKSEIFDDQFSVERPDGSNFTLKIRSTKLEDSAMYFCASSLLPGRSLSGNTIYFGEGSWLTVV.

The V gene is TRBV9, the J gene TRBJ2-3; D gene ambiguous. V was cut by 4 bases and J by 1 base, with 10 bases left in between. This CDR3 has 14 residues. CDR1 is SGDLS and CDR2 is YYNGEE in the germline V gene. The CDR3, as DNA: TGTGCCAGCAGCCCCTTCACAGGCACAGATACGCAGTATTTT. Translation gives CASSPFTGTDTQYF.

J is TRBJ2-5 and V is TRBV7-6; D is unresolved. Trimming shortened V by 1 base and J by 4 bases, and 7 bases separated the two germline ends. CDR3 length equals 13 residues. Germline V CDR1 and CDR2: SGHVS, FNYEAQ. For the CDR3, the DNA is TGTGCCAGCAGCTTAGATGACCGAGAGACCCAGTACTTC. Translation gives CASSLDDRETQYF.

This clone was seen only a few times. This rearrangement joins TRBV7-2 to TRBJ1-2; D remains unclear. V was cut by 7 bases and J by 1 base, with 10 bases left in between. The CDR3 contains 13 residues. In germline, CDR1 is SGHTA, CDR2 FQGNSA. The CDR3: CASTRSYNYGYTF. Written as DNA, the CDR3 is TGTGCCAGCACCCGTTCGTATAACTATGGCTACACCTTC.

This chain uses TRBV7-2 with TRBJ1-6, with D uncertain. Germline CDR1 reads SGHTA; CDR2 reads FQGNSA. The V gene lost 1 base and the J gene lost 7 bases, with 2 bases spanning the gap. There are 12 residues in the CDR3. The CDR3 loop is CASSLGNSPLHF. CDR3 coding DNA: TGTGCCAGCAGCTTAGGGAATTCACCCCTCCACTTT.

The chain uses TRBV7-2 and TRBJ1-1; D is uncertain. CDR1 and CDR2 from the germline V gene are SGHTA and FQGNSA. Trimming cost V 1 base and J 0 bases, with 9 bases left between them. The CDR3 is 15 amino acids. The chain's CDR3 is CASSLGWQVNTEAFF. CDR3 DNA sequence: TGTGCCAGCAGCTTAGGTTGGCAGGTGAACACTGAAGCTTTCTTT.